The source of this T cell receptor (beta chain) is a study of cytomegalovirus exposure and HLA in healthy donors. Broader study findings: HLA alleles showed associations with fewer than 20,000 TCR beta sequences in a later analysis, at a 0.05 false discovery rate.

With 60 Vbeta and 13 Jbeta primers, the PCR was carried out. The protocol was immunoSEQ multiplex PCR, while the TCRdb copy is restricted to in-frame clones and leaves out a portion. The table lists some 150,000 clones, approximately 81% of them singletons. Donors were nominally healthy when sampled, though unrecorded immune exposures were likely. CDR1 and CDR2 from the germline V gene are MRHNA and SNTAGT. The CDR3 totals 15 residues. Losses at the gene ends were 8 bases for V and 5 bases for J; bases not matched to a gene: 11. Points on this clone: Its antigen is still unknown.

The sequence was obtained from a woman in her forties or fifties in good health and CMV-seronegative. V is TRBV6-4 and J is TRBJ1-5, with TRBD1 matching 8 bases. Sequenced: PBMCs. CDR3 in amino acids: CASGRTGRPYQPQHF. DNA of the CDR3: TGTGCCAGCGGGAGGACAGGGCGACCTTATCAGCCCCAGCATTTT.